This TCR beta chain was documented in a study of blood T cell repertoires in COVID-19. Study as a whole: Spain, Italy and the United States supplied samples that represented acute and convalescent COVID-19. T cells, B-cell-depleted T cells, or PBMCs supplied cDNA or gDNA.

Authors' processing steps: Estimation of nucleated cell counts relied on the amplification of reference gene primers. The data were produced by immunoSEQ multiplex PCR, yet TCRdb's version contains in-frame clones alone and is incomplete. That table gives V, J and clone size, and the DNA gave D and trimming. The sample includes about 260,000 clones, 90% of them seen just once. This clone was recorded only once. The CDR3 spans 15 residues. Germline V gene lookup returns CDR1 SGHRS and CDR2 YFSETQ. The ends were cut back, 1 base at V and 3 bases at J, with 13 bases in the middle. The material sequenced was peripheral blood. This sequence was found in a woman between 40 and 55 years old with acute or convalescent COVID-19. V is TRBV5-1 and J is TRBJ1-1; D is uncertain. The CDR3: CASSLTRDLDTEAFF. The CDR3 nucleotides are TGCGCCAGCAGCTTGACACGAGACTTGGACACTGAAGCTTTCTTT.